A single sample is the source of the 3 T cell receptor beta chains below, sequenced in a study of OX40 agonist ivuxolimab in advanced cancers. Using immunoSEQ multiplex PCR, the repertoire was profiled, and TCRdb retains in-frame clones only, with some absent. The sample yields roughly 15,000 clones, roughly four fifths seen once. The source material was CD4+ or CD8+ T cells sorted from blood, sampled in a trial of the OX40 agonist ivuxolimab. These receptor sequences come from an adult with an advanced solid tumor such as melanoma, head and neck, liver or kidney cancer.

This sequence joins TRBV7-3 and TRBJ2-2; D is unresolved. This CDR3 region has 12 residues. The germline V gene has CDR1 SGHTA and CDR2 FQGTGA. Trimming left V 6 bases short and J 5 bases short, with 7 bases between. CDR3 coding DNA: TGTGCCAGCAGTTACAATACCGGGGAGCTGTTTTTT. This codes for CASSYNTGELFF. Drawing the rest from reference TRBV7-3 and TRBJ2-2, the complete variable domain is GAGVSQTPSNKVTEKGKYVELRCDPISGHTALYWYRQSLGQGPEFLIYFQGTGAADDSGLPNDRFFAVRPEGSVSTLKIQRTERGDSAVYLCASSYNTGELFFGEGSRLTVL.

The genes are TRBV19 and TRBJ2-7; TRBD2 matches at 7 bases. The CDR3 totals 14 residues. V trimming: 5 bases; J trimming: 3 bases; junction bases outside the gene matches: 7. Germline V gene data show CDR1 as LNHDA and CDR2 as SQIVND (reference sequence). As DNA, the CDR3 is TGTGCCAGTAGTCCCGGACTAGGAGGCTACGAGCAGTACTTC. As protein: CASSPGLGGYEQYF.

The CDR3 here is CASSLVTSGRAEQFF. The CDR3 DNA reads TGTGCCAGCAGCTTGGTGACTAGCGGGAGGGCCGAGCAGTTCTTC. The chain uses TRBV11-2 and TRBJ2-1; 14 bases line up with TRBD2. V lost 3 bases, J lost 10 bases, and 5 bases stayed unmatched. Germline CDR1 reads SGHAT; CDR2 reads FQNNGV. The CDR3 is 15 residues long.